The 24 T cell receptor beta chains reported below all come from one sample, sequenced in a study of shared clonotypes between healthy human individuals. Measured with immunoSEQ multiplex PCR; TCRdb has only the in-frame clones, and not every one. Here the sample spans roughly 650,000 clones, 97% being singletons. The sequenced sample was naive CD4+ T cells sorted from blood. The subset here: CD45RA+ positively selected. The receptors shown here come from a woman between 25 and 40 years old in good health.

The rearrangement links TRBV4-2 to TRBJ2-2, with TRBD1 matching over 7 bases. The CDR3 consists of 15 residues. The J segment lost 6 bases and the V segment lost 2 bases, leaving 6 bases of the junction unmatched. The germline gives CDR1 LGHNA, CDR2 YNFKEQ. The CDR3 sequence is CASSQRGQGAGELFF. The CDR3 nucleotides read TGTGCCAGCAGCCAACGTGGCCAGGGGGCCGGGGAGCTGTTTTTT.

The chain couples TRBV30 to TRBJ2-2, with D possibly TRBD2 on 6 matching bases. The CDR3 has 12 residues. From germline, CDR1 is GTSNPN and CDR2 SVGIG (reference sequence). Trimming removed 5 bases from V and 7 bases from J, with 11 bases in between. Here the CDR3 DNA reads TGTGCCTGGGGCGGGGCAGGCGGGGAGCTGTTTTTT. Translated, it gives CAWGGAGGELFF.

The rearrangement joins TRBV20-1 to TRBJ1-1, with D unresolved. V dropped 1 base and J dropped 8 bases, with 5 bases sitting between them. Germline lookup yields CDR1 DFQATT and CDR2 SNEGSKA (reference sequence). The CDR3 consists of 10 residues. CDR3 sequence (DNA): TGCAGTGCTAGAGGACGGGAAGCTTTCTTT. As protein: CSARGREAFF.

The CDR3 is CASSQDPSTSGTYNEQFF. CDR3 DNA: TGCGCCAGCAGCCAAGATCCATCGACTAGCGGGACTTACAATGAGCAGTTCTTC. The genes are TRBV4-1 and TRBJ2-1, with 11 bases aligning to TRBD2. Germline V lookup: CDR1 MGHRA, CDR2 YSYEKL. The CDR3 runs to 18 residues. J lost 4 bases, V lost 0 bases, and 8 bases had no gene match.

V usage is TRBV18 and J usage is TRBJ2-3; D may be TRBD1 or TRBD2 (5 bases each). Deletions cut 3 bases from V and 7 bases from J, with 20 bases between. This CDR3 has 16 amino acids. Germline CDR1 reads KGHSH; CDR2 reads LQKENI. CDR3 in amino acids: CASSPPGTQIGNTQYF. CDR3 in DNA: TGTGCCAGCTCACCGCCCGGGACGCAGATTGGAAATACGCAGTATTTT.

The rearrangement uses TRBV5-1 and TRBJ2-7, with TRBD2 matching over 8 bases. CDR1 is SGHRS, CDR2 YFSETQ, per germline. The junction had 5 bases not matched to a gene; V was cut back by 0 bases and J by 12 bases. The CDR3 covers 12 residues. This CDR3 reads CASSLGPREVYF. The CDR3 nucleotides are TGCGCCAGCAGCTTGGGACCGCGGGAGGTGTACTTC.

The chain recombines TRBV5-1 with TRBJ2-7; tentatively, D is TRBD1 (7 bases). Germline CDR1 reads SGHRS; CDR2 reads YFSETQ. V was clipped by 4 bases and J by 4 bases, with 24 bases between them. CDR3 length equals 17 residues. CDR3 in DNA: TGCGCCAGCAGCCCCCTCCGGCAGGGGGGAAATTTTTACGAGCAGTACTTC. This encodes CASSPLRQGGNFYEQYF. Drawing the rest from reference TRBV5-1 and TRBJ2-7, the complete variable domain is KAGVTQTPRYLIKTRGQQVTLSCSPISGHRSVSWYQQTPGQGLQFLFEYFSETQRNKGNFPGRFSGRQFSNSRSEMNVSTLELGDSALYLCASSPLRQGGNFYEQYFGPGTRLTVT.

The V and J genes are TRBV5-1 and TRBJ2-1; 7 bases fit TRBD2. V trimming: 4 bases; J trimming: 0 bases; junction bases outside the gene matches: 4. The CDR3 contains 15 residues. Germline CDR1 SGHRS, CDR2 YFSETQ. CDR3 nucleotides: TGCGCCAGCAGCCCTAGCGGCGACTCCTACAATGAGCAGTTCTTC. Translated, it gives CASSPSGDSYNEQFF.

The chain uses TRBV7-9 and TRBJ2-7; a weak D match, TRBD1 (5 bases). The CDR3 loop spans 15 amino acids. Trimming removed 5 bases at V and 3 bases at J, with 17 bases between. CDR1 SEHNR and CDR2 FQNEAQ come from the germline V gene (reference sequence). This CDR3 reads CASSTRVGRDYEQYF. CDR3 in DNA: TGTGCCAGCAGCACAAGAGTTGGCAGGGACTACGAGCAGTACTTC.

This clone was counted once. The rearrangement uses TRBV6-1 and TRBJ1-2, with TRBD1 matching 12 bases. This CDR3 has 16 residues. With 0 bases clipped from V and 4 bases from J, the junction kept 3 bases outside the gene matches. Germline V lookup: CDR1 MNHNS, CDR2 SASEGT. CDR3: CASSEAGTGGVYGYTF. CDR3 coding DNA: TGTGCCAGCAGTGAAGCTGGGACAGGGGGCGTCTATGGCTACACCTTC.

V usage is TRBV7-3 and J usage is TRBJ1-5; 10 bases line up with TRBD1. There are 15 residues in the CDR3. Germline V gene sequence: CDR1 SGHTA, CDR2 FQGTGA. V dropped 2 bases and J dropped 6; count of bases not matched to a gene: 4. CDR3 region: CASSLSGTGAQPQHF. The CDR3 DNA reads as TGTGCCAGCAGCTTATCCGGGACAGGGGCTCAGCCCCAGCATTTT.

The rearrangement joins TRBV6-5 to TRBJ2-7, with 7 nucleotides matching TRBD2. The CDR3 loop spans 14 amino acids. With 4 bases clipped from V and 4 bases from J, the junction kept 7 bases outside the gene matches. Germline V CDR1 and CDR2: MNHEY, SVGAGI. The CDR3 coding sequence is TGTGCCAGCAGTTCCCCCGCGGGGGTTTACGAGCAGTACTTC. Its translation: CASSSPAGVYEQYF.

As to this clone: Germline and junction disagree at one end, which may indicate a read error. The rearrangement joins TRBV2 to TRBJ1-4, with D uncertain. The germline CDR1 and CDR2 sequences are SNHLY and FYNNEI. This CDR3 is built from 16 residues. Written as DNA, the CDR3 is TGTGCCAGCAGTGAAGCCAGTTGGATTACTAAGGAAAAACTGTTTTTT. It yields the protein CASSEASWITKEKLFF.

The chain links TRBV28 to TRBJ2-7; no clear D. CDR3 length: 10 residues. Germline assignment: CDR1 MDHEN and CDR2 SYDVKM. Trimming left V 6 bases short and J 3 bases short, with 3 bases between. The CDR3 protein is CASRNYEQYF. The DNA for the CDR3 is TGTGCCAGCAGGAACTACGAGCAGTACTTC.

This chain joins TRBV19 and TRBJ1-1; D uncertain. The ends were cut back, 6 bases at V and 5 bases at J, with 13 bases in the middle. CDR1 is LNHDA and CDR2 is SQIVND in the germline V gene (reference sequence). This CDR3 comprises 13 residues. CDR3 loop: CASSAIGGTEAFF. The CDR3 DNA is TGTGCCAGTAGCGCTATCGGTGGGACTGAAGCTTTCTTT.

Details on this clone: This specimen includes other DNA sequences encoding the same CDR3. V usage is TRBV5-1 and J usage is TRBJ2-5; D is uncertain. V was trimmed by 0 bases and J by 4 bases, leaving 7 bases between them. This CDR3 comprises 13 residues. Looked up from germline, CDR1 is SGHRS and CDR2 is YFSETQ. CDR3 nucleotides: TGCGCCAGCAGCTTGGCGGGCGGAGAGACCCAGTACTTC. Translated, it gives CASSLAGGETQYF.

The gene calls are TRBV5-8 and TRBJ2-3; 9 bases align to TRBD1. The CDR3 is 15 amino acids. Unmatched junction bases numbered 8, after V lost 3 bases and J lost 6 bases. Per germline, CDR1 SGHTS and CDR2 YDEGEE. CDR3 in DNA: TGTGCCAGCAGCTCCCAGGGACAGGGTGTTGATACGCAGTATTTT. Amino acid sequence: CASSSQGQGVDTQYF.

As DNA, the CDR3 is TGCGCCAGCAGTGGACGAATGGGCGAAGGGCAGTTCTTC. Its translation: CASSGRMGEGQFF. The J gene is TRBJ2-1, the V gene TRBV10-1; D not resolved. The CDR3 consists of 13 residues. V shed 4 bases and J shed 12 bases, with 16 bases lying between them. Germline CDR1 is WNHNN and CDR2 is SYGVQD (reference sequence).

The CDR3 DNA reads TGCGCCAGCAGCTTGGGAGGACTAGCGGTTAGCACAGATACGCAGTATTTT. It translates to CASSLGGLAVSTDTQYF. The chain combines TRBV5-1 with TRBJ2-3; 10 bases line up with TRBD2. The length of the CDR3 is 17 residues. Losses at the gene ends were 0 bases for V and 0 bases for J; bases not matched to a gene: 4. Germline V gene lookup returns CDR1 SGHRS and CDR2 YFSETQ.

The J gene is TRBJ2-1, the V gene TRBV28, with D unresolved. Germline CDR1 MDHEN, CDR2 SYDVKM. This CDR3 is 13 amino acids long. The germline V and J ends were trimmed by 5 bases and 4 bases, with 9 bases remaining between them. The CDR3 DNA reads TGTGCCAGCAGTGATGGTAATTACAATGAGCAGTTCTTC. Its protein product is CASSDGNYNEQFF.

The rearrangement joins TRBV6-6 to TRBJ1-3; D not certain. The CDR3 runs 14 residues. The V gene's germline CDR1 is MNHNY and CDR2 SVGAGI (reference sequence). With 2 bases removed from V and 0 bases from J, the gap between germline ends came to 5 bases. CDR3 nucleotide sequence: TGTGCCAGCAGTTACACAGCCTCTGGAAACACCATATATTTT. The encoded protein is CASSYTASGNTIYF.

The chain has TRBV5-8 and TRBJ1-3, with 9 bases identical to TRBD1. V lost 0 bases and J lost 3; bases outside the gene matches: 4. The CDR3 totals 16 residues. The germline CDR1 and CDR2 sequences are SGHTS and YDEGEE. The CDR3, as DNA: TGTGCCAGCAGCTTGGTCGGGACAGGGAGTGGAAACACCATATATTTT. Translation: CASSLVGTGSGNTIYF.

The V call is TRBV30, the J call TRBJ2-3, with D perhaps matching TRBD2 (6 bases). Germline CDR1 and CDR2: GTSNPN and SVGIG (reference sequence). V shed 3 bases and J shed 0 bases, with 16 bases lying between them. The CDR3 has 16 amino acids. CDR3 sequence (DNA): TGTGCCTGGAGGGGCGGGACGTCAAGTAGCACAGATACGCAGTATTTT. Its translation is CAWRGGTSSSTDTQYF.

This clone was detected once. This same CDR3 is encoded by further DNA sequences in the sample. The gene calls are TRBV28 and TRBJ2-2; D gene ambiguous. Trimming stripped 2 bases from V and 7 bases from J, with 5 bases between. Germline loops: CDR1 MDHEN, CDR2 SYDVKM. The CDR3 extends over 12 amino acids. The CDR3 reads CASSLGLGELFF. In DNA form, the CDR3 reads TGTGCCAGCAGTTTAGGTCTCGGGGAGCTGTTTTTT.